One sample yielded the 8 T cell receptor beta chains listed below, sequenced in a study of T cell changes during pregnancy in multiple sclerosis. Repertoires were generated with immunoSEQ multiplex PCR, while TCRdb's copy carries only in-frame clones and drops some. The table shows 65,000 to 95,000 clones, with 85% to 95% occurring only once. This specimen was peripheral blood, taken after pregnancy. The receptor source for this set is a female donor in good health, enrolled as a control in a pregnancy study.

The rearrangement links TRBV6-1 to TRBJ2-3; the D gene is possibly TRBD1 (6 bases). The CDR3 runs to 14 residues. V was shortened by 5 bases and J by 2 bases, with 11 bases between the two germline ends. Germline V CDR1 and CDR2: MNHNS, SASEGT. CDR3 sequence (DNA): TGTGCCAGCAGTTCTTGGACAGACACAGATACGCAGTATTTT. Translating it yields CASSSWTDTDTQYF.

This clone was recorded only once. This rearrangement joins TRBV19 to TRBJ2-7, with 9 bases identical to TRBD1. The CDR3 runs to 16 residues. The J segment lost 6 bases and the V segment lost 3 bases, leaving 12 bases of the junction unmatched. CDR1 is LNHDA, CDR2 SQIVND, per germline (reference sequence). The CDR3 reads CASSMGTGTSLGEQYF. As DNA, the CDR3 is TGTGCCAGTAGTATGGGGACAGGGACATCTTTGGGCGAGCAGTACTTC.

The chain carries TRBV30 and TRBJ2-2; D gene ambiguous. Germline CDR1 and CDR2: GTSNPN and SVGIG (reference sequence). This CDR3 contains 13 residues. Trimming took 0 bases from V and 6 from J, leaving 8 bases between them. CDR3 DNA: TGTGCCTGGAGTGTGAGGAGAGCCGGGGAGCTGTTTTTT. Its protein is CAWSVRRAGELFF.

This clone was counted a single time. This chain uses TRBV2 with TRBJ2-4; TRBD1 agrees at 7 bases. J lost 3 bases, V lost 6 bases, and 8 bases had no gene match. The length of the CDR3 is 15 residues. Germline CDR1 is SNHLY and CDR2 is FYNNEI. As DNA, the CDR3 is TGTGCCAGCAGGGGACAGTCCTGGGACAAAAACATTCAGTACTTC. This translates into CASRGQSWDKNIQYF. The variable domain in full, completed from reference TRBV2 and TRBJ2-4, reads EPEVTQTPSHQVTQMGQEVILRCVPISNHLYFYWYRQILGQKVEFLVSFYNNEISEKSEIFDDQFSVERPDGSNFTLKIRSTKLEDSAMYFCASRGQSWDKNIQYFGAGTRLSVL.

The chain combines TRBV5-1 with TRBJ2-2, with D perhaps matching TRBD1 (5 bases). Deletions cut 0 bases from V and 0 bases from J, with 6 bases between. Germline assignment: CDR1 SGHRS and CDR2 YFSETQ. CDR3 length equals 15 residues. The CDR3 DNA is TGCGCCAGCAGCTTGGACAGGCCGAACACCGGGGAGCTGTTTTTT. The encoded protein is CASSLDRPNTGELFF.

The chain employs TRBV19 and TRBJ2-5; 7 bases match TRBD1. V lost 4 bases to trimming and J lost 5 bases; unmatched junction nucleotides: 10. Germline V gene data show CDR1 as LNHDA and CDR2 as SQIVND (reference sequence). CDR3 length equals 15 residues. The CDR3 loop is CASSTAQGVRETQYF. The CDR3 coding sequence is TGTGCCAGTAGTACCGCTCAGGGGGTTAGGGAGACCCAGTACTTC. Based on the CDR3 plus reference TRBV19 and TRBJ2-5, the full variable domain is DGGITQSPKYLFRKEGQNVTLSCEQNLNHDAMYWYRQDPGQGLRLIYYSQIVNDFQKGDIAEGYSVSREKKESFPLTVTSAQKNPTAFYLCASSTAQGVRETQYFGPGTRLLVL.

The chain combines TRBV5-1 with TRBJ1-1, with 9 nucleotides matching TRBD1. Trimming at V came to 4 bases and at J to 2 bases, leaving 6 bases not matched to a gene. Germline CDR1 SGHRS, CDR2 YFSETQ. The CDR3 covers 15 residues. CDR3 in DNA: TGCGCCAGCAGCACTAGACAGGGGGGTAACACTGAAGCTTTCTTT. It codes for CASSTRQGGNTEAFF.

The chain employs TRBV4-1 and TRBJ1-2; D is perhaps TRBD1 (5 bases). CDR1 is MGHRA and CDR2 is YSYEKL in the germline V gene. The CDR3 consists of 16 residues. The V end was cut by 2 bases, the J end by 0 bases, with 13 bases between. The CDR3 nucleotides are TGCGCCAGCAGCCAAATGGGGGGTTCGGCTAACTATGGCTACACCTTC. This gives the protein CASSQMGGSANYGYTF.